Below are 27 T cell receptor beta chains sequenced from a single sample in a study of shared clonotypes between healthy human individuals. Assay used: immunoSEQ multiplex PCR; TCRdb lists only in-frame clones, some missing. The table records approximately 720,000 clones, approximately 90% of them present only once. Naive CD8 cells were CD45RO-negative, positively selected for CCR7, excluding terminally differentiated effector memory CD45RA+ cells. The sample comprised naive CD8+ T cells sorted from blood. These receptors originate from a man aged 25-45 years in good health.

The genes are TRBV29-1 and TRBJ2-2; 8 bases align to TRBD1. CDR1 SQVTM and CDR2 ANQGSEA come from the germline V gene. The J segment lost 6 bases and the V segment lost 6 bases, leaving 3 bases of the junction unmatched. CDR3 length: 12 amino acids. The CDR3 coding sequence is TGCAGCGTCTTACAGGGGGCCGGGGAGCTGTTTTTT. Translation: CSVLQGAGELFF.

The chain employs TRBV9 and TRBJ2-5; weak D call: TRBD2 (5 bases). The CDR3 extends over 16 amino acids. Germline CDR1 and CDR2: SGDLS and YYNGEE. Trimming shortened V by 1 base and J by 5 bases, and 18 bases separated the two germline ends. The DNA for the CDR3 is TGTGCCAGCAGCGTATCGGTGGGAGAGATCGGGGAGACCCAGTACTTC. Translated: CASSVSVGEIGETQYF.

The chain recombines TRBV28 with TRBJ1-4; D possibly corresponds to TRBD1 (6 bases). Trimming pared 3 bases from V and 3 bases from J, leaving 14 bases between. The CDR3 spans 16 residues. Germline CDR1 and CDR2: MDHEN and SYDVKM. CDR3 loop: CASSLGPGEANEKLFF. The CDR3 DNA reads as TGTGCCAGCAGTTTGGGTCCAGGGGAGGCTAATGAAAAACTGTTTTTT.

This chain uses TRBV27 with TRBJ2-2; 7 bases match TRBD1. Per germline, CDR1 MNHEY and CDR2 SMNVEV (reference sequence). V was clipped by 5 bases and J by 3 bases; unmatched bases: 9. This CDR3 spans 16 amino acids. The DNA for the CDR3 is TGTGCCAGCAGTCCCCTGGACAGGCGGGACACCGGGGAGCTGTTTTTT. This translates into CASSPLDRRDTGELFF.

The rearrangement joins TRBV7-2 to TRBJ2-2; 7 bases agree with TRBD2. CDR1 SGHTA and CDR2 FQGNSA come from the germline V gene. The V and J ends lost 2 bases and 0 bases, in that order; junction bases with no gene match: 9. This CDR3 has 18 amino acids. CDR3 bases: TGTGCCAGCAGCTTATTCGGTACTAGCGAACCGAACACCGGGGAGCTGTTTTTT. This translates into CASSLFGTSEPNTGELFF.

The J gene is TRBJ2-3, the V gene TRBV27; 11 bases agree with TRBD2. There are 15 residues in the CDR3. Germline trimming cut 3 bases from V and 7 bases from J; bases unmatched to any gene: 6. The germline V gene encodes CDR1 MNHEY and CDR2 SMNVEV (reference sequence). CDR3 coding DNA: TGTGCCAGCAGTTTCGGGACTAGCGGCACGAATACGCAGTATTTT. Its protein product is CASSFGTSGTNTQYF.

V usage is TRBV5-1 and J usage is TRBJ2-1, with D perhaps TRBD2 (6 bases). Germline CDR1 and CDR2: SGHRS and YFSETQ. The CDR3 is 16 amino acids. Trimming removed 2 bases at V and 4 bases at J, with 16 bases between. For the CDR3, the DNA is TGCGCCAGCAGCTTTTCCTCTGGCGGGGATTACAATGAGCAGTTCTTC. Amino acids: CASSFSSGGDYNEQFF.

This clone was counted between two and nine times. The chain recombines TRBV5-6 with TRBJ2-5, with no clear D. V was clipped by 3 bases and J by 0 bases, with 12 bases between them. The CDR3 runs 15 residues. The V gene's germline CDR1 is SGHDT and CDR2 YYEEEE. The CDR3 region has the DNA TGTGCCAGCAGCTGGCGATTTCTGCACCAAGAGACCCAGTACTTC. Residues: CASSWRFLHQETQYF.

This chain uses TRBV19 with TRBJ1-4; D is unresolved. The CDR3 runs 17 residues. The germline gives CDR1 LNHDA, CDR2 SQIVND (reference sequence). V was shortened by 3 bases and J by 3 bases, with 17 bases between the two germline ends. The CDR3 nucleotides read TGTGCCAGTAGTATTTGGACCGACCGCTCGCCTAATGAAAAACTGTTTTTT. Protein: CASSIWTDRSPNEKLFF.

The rearrangement joins TRBV30 to TRBJ2-7, with 7 positions matching TRBD1. Germline V CDR1 and CDR2: GTSNPN, SVGIG (reference sequence). V was pared by 4 bases and J by 10 bases, with 10 bases of the junction left unmatched. The length of the CDR3 is 12 residues. The CDR3 region is CAWTRGQLEQYF. The CDR3 DNA reads TGTGCCTGGACCCGGGGACAGTTGGAACAGTACTTC.

The chain couples TRBV7-9 to TRBJ1-2, with 9 bases aligning to TRBD1. Looked up from germline, CDR1 is SEHNR and CDR2 is FQNEAQ (reference sequence). This CDR3 has 13 amino acids. V was pared by 3 bases and J by 8 bases, with 4 bases of the junction left unmatched. In DNA, the CDR3 is TGTGCCAGCAGCTTCGGGGACAGGGAAGGCTACACCTTC. Its translation is CASSFGDREGYTF.

The CDR3 reads CASSLGARDDEQYF. As DNA, the CDR3 is TGTGCCAGCAGCTTAGGGGCGCGGGATGACGAGCAGTACTTC. This chain uses TRBV11-3 with TRBJ2-7; D is perhaps TRBD2 (6 bases). Trimming removed 1 base at V and 5 bases at J, with 12 bases between. Germline V gene sequence: CDR1 SGHNT, CDR2 YENEEA. The CDR3 extends over 14 amino acids.

The genes are TRBV5-1 and TRBJ2-2; 7 nucleotides agree with TRBD1. Germline values: CDR1 SGHRS, CDR2 YFSETQ. V lost 1 base to trimming and J lost 1 base; unmatched junction nucleotides: 1. The CDR3 consists of 15 residues. CDR3 bases: TGCGCCAGCAGCTTGAACAGGGGGAACACCGGGGAGCTGTTTTTT. This gives the protein CASSLNRGNTGELFF.

This rearrangement joins TRBV12-5 to TRBJ2-1; a weak D match, TRBD2 (6 bases). In germline, CDR1 is LGHNT, CDR2 FRNRAP. Trimming pared 3 bases from V and 1 base from J, leaving 13 bases between. The CDR3 runs 16 residues. CDR3 amino acids: CASGLGGRGSYNEQFF. CDR3 nucleotides: TGTGCTAGTGGTTTAGGTGGGCGGGGTTCCTACAATGAGCAGTTCTTC.

V gene TRBV27 combines with J gene TRBJ2-2; no clear D. Trimming removed 5 bases from V and 6 bases from J, with 7 bases in between. The CDR3 spans 12 residues. CDR1 and CDR2 (germline): MNHEY, SMNVEV (reference sequence). The CDR3 sequence is CASSPASGELFF. The DNA for the CDR3 is TGTGCCAGCAGTCCAGCATCCGGGGAGCTGTTTTTT.

V and J are TRBV11-2 and TRBJ2-7; no clear D gene. Deletions cut 1 base from V and 6 bases from J, with 10 bases between. The CDR3 totals 13 residues. From germline, CDR1 is SGHAT and CDR2 FQNNGV. The CDR3 nucleotides are TGTGCCAGCAGCTTAGGCCCCTTTTCCGAGCAGTACTTC. Translation: CASSLGPFSEQYF.

This chain uses TRBV9 with TRBJ2-3; D is ambiguous. CDR1 is SGDLS and CDR2 is YYNGEE in the germline V gene. V gave up 0 bases and J gave up 4 bases, with 6 bases separating them. This CDR3 region has 13 residues. The CDR3 here is CASSVALADTQYF. Here the CDR3 DNA reads TGTGCCAGCAGCGTAGCCCTAGCAGATACGCAGTATTTT.

The rearrangement uses TRBV27 and TRBJ2-7, with D possibly TRBD1 on 6 matching bases. The V end was cut by 4 bases, the J end by 3 bases, with 19 bases between. The CDR3 length is 16 residues. Germline assignment: CDR1 MNHEY and CDR2 SMNVEV (reference sequence). CDR3 DNA: TGTGCCAGCAGTTCTTCCCCGGGACACGTAGACTACGAGCAGTACTTC. Its translation is CASSSSPGHVDYEQYF.

The J gene is TRBJ2-7, the V gene TRBV2; possibly TRBD2 for D (5 bases). V was clipped by 6 bases and J by 6 bases, with 21 bases between them. The CDR3 runs 15 residues. Germline CDR1 is SNHLY and CDR2 is FYNNEI. The CDR3 coding sequence is TGTGCCAGCAGGCAGAGCGGAGAGGTCAGAACCGAGCAGTACTTC. This sequence encodes CASRQSGEVRTEQYF.

This chain connects TRBV5-1 to TRBJ1-1; D not certain. CDR3 size: 14 residues. Trimming pared 4 bases from V and 1 base from J, leaving 11 bases between. The V gene's germline CDR1 is SGHRS and CDR2 YFSETQ. DNA of the CDR3: TGCGCCAGCAGCCCCTCCACGGGGAACACTGAAGCTTTCTTT. Its translation is CASSPSTGNTEAFF.

The chain joins TRBV19 to TRBJ1-5; D uncertain. Germline V gives CDR1 LNHDA, CDR2 SQIVND (reference sequence). This CDR3 spans 14 amino acids. V shed 10 bases and J shed 4 bases, with 17 bases lying between them. DNA of the CDR3: TGTGCCACCCAACGGCGGGGTCGGAATCAGCCCCAGCATTTT. Its translation is CATQRRGRNQPQHF.

The chain combines TRBV27 with TRBJ1-4; D remains unclear. Germline-derived CDR1 and CDR2 are MNHEY and SMNVEV (reference sequence). With 4 bases removed from V and 5 bases from J, the gap between germline ends came to 11 bases. The length of the CDR3 is 14 residues. The CDR3 DNA reads as TGTGCCAGCAGTTCCTCGACGGGGAATGAAAAACTGTTTTTT. It translates to CASSSSTGNEKLFF.

This CDR3 reads CASSLQGAYYEQYF. In DNA, the CDR3 is TGTGCCAGCAGCCTACAGGGGGCTTACTACGAGCAGTACTTC. V and J are TRBV5-4 and TRBJ2-7; 9 positions match TRBD1. The CDR3 runs to 14 residues. V lost 4 bases and J lost 3; bases outside the gene matches: 5. Germline CDR1 and CDR2: SGHNT and YYREEE (reference sequence).

This clone was observed a handful of times. The rearrangement uses TRBV11-2 and TRBJ2-1, with TRBD2 matching over 7 bases. The J segment lost 9 bases and the V segment lost 1 base, leaving 12 bases of the junction unmatched. The germline CDR1 and CDR2 sequences are SGHAT and FQNNGV. The CDR3 length is 16 residues. DNA for the CDR3: TGTGCCAGCAGCTTAGGTTTCTGGGGGAGGGCCGGTGAGCAGTTCTTC. Translating it yields CASSLGFWGRAGEQFF.

The chain joins TRBV5-8 to TRBJ1-5, with TRBD1 matching 9 bases. J gave up 2 bases and V 3 bases, and 6 bases lay outside the gene matches. CDR1 SGHTS and CDR2 YDEGEE come from the germline V gene. The CDR3 runs to 16 residues. The CDR3 sequence: CASSSGTGLGNQPQHF. CDR3 nucleotide sequence: TGTGCCAGCAGCTCAGGGACAGGGTTGGGCAATCAGCCCCAGCATTTT.

This chain links TRBV10-3 with TRBJ2-3; possible D gene TRBD1, 6 bases. Germline values: CDR1 ENHRY, CDR2 SYGVKD. CDR3 length: 15 residues. V shed 7 bases and J shed 0 bases, with 14 bases lying between them. CDR3 residues: CAITEDRSSTDTQYF. The CDR3 nucleotides read TGTGCCATCACCGAGGACAGATCTAGCACAGATACGCAGTATTTT.

The J gene is TRBJ2-7, the V gene TRBV2; 9 nucleotides agree with TRBD1. Germline lookup yields CDR1 SNHLY and CDR2 FYNNEI. The CDR3 has 13 amino acids. V shed 8 bases and J 2 bases; nucleotides not matched to a gene: 4. The DNA for the CDR3 is TGTGCCAGCTTAAGGGACAGGGCCTACGAGCAGTACTTC. Amino acid sequence: CASLRDRAYEQYF.